This note documents a single T cell receptor beta chain sequence. In the study's own analysis: Amplification from reference gene primers served as the basis for estimated nucleated cell counts. Assay: immunoSEQ multiplex PCR; the TCRdb copy retains only in-frame clones and omits some. Clonal size and the V and J genes are those of that table, whereas D and trimming came from the DNA. The table records a few hundred thousand clones, less than 90% of them present only once. The data are from a study of blood T cell repertoires in COVID-19. Study-level background: COVID-19 samples, acute and convalescent, were from the United States, Italy and Spain. From T cells, B-cell-depleted T cells, or PBMCs came the material, which was cDNA or gDNA.

The sequence derives from a woman older than 75 with active or convalescent COVID-19. Source material: peripheral blood.

Written as DNA, the CDR3 is TGTGCCAGCAGCTCCGCCTTCCCCCCAGGGAGGCCCTTCCTGGCCCAGCATTTT. It translates to CASSSAFPPGRPFLAQHF. V gene TRBV7-3 combines with J gene TRBJ1-5; TRBD1 is a possible D gene (5 bases). Germline lookup yields CDR1 SGHTA and CDR2 FQGTGA. V gave up 4 bases and J gave up 11 bases, with 30 bases separating them. The CDR3 has 18 residues.